These T cell receptor beta chains were read from a single sample in a study of shared clonotypes between healthy human individuals. This table comes from immunoSEQ multiplex PCR, and its TCRdb copy is limited to in-frame clones, with some not included. The data contain about 2,500,000 clones, 90% to 95% of them singletons. Material: naive CD4+ T cells sorted from blood. The receptor source for this set is a man aged 18 to 30 in good health. CDR3s include the opening cysteine and the closing phenylalanine or tryptophan. A D gene is named only where the DNA matches it firmly. Only part of the rows carry a size: once, few, many, or a class if the clone is expanded.

CDR3nt: TGTGCCAGCAGGCCTAGCGGATCAGATACGCAGTATTTT
CDR3aa: CASRPSGSDTQYF
j_gene: TRBJ2-3
abundance: once
d_gene: TRBD2
v_gene: TRBV6-1

CDR3nt: TGTGCCAGTAGTATTGGCCCAAACACCGGGGAGCTGTTTTTT
CDR3aa: CASSIGPNTGELFF
j_gene: TRBJ2-2
abundance: .
d_gene: .
v_gene: TRBV19

CDR3nt: TGCGCCAGCAGCTTTCTAGCGGGAGAAATCAATGAGCAGTTCTTC
CDR3aa: CASSFLAGEINEQFF
j_gene: TRBJ2-1
abundance: .
d_gene: TRBD2
v_gene: TRBV5-1

CDR3nt: TGCAGCGTTGCTGCCGGGACAGGGGGCCGGTATGAGCAGTTCTTC
CDR3aa: CSVAAGTGGRYEQFF
j_gene: TRBJ2-1
abundance: .
d_gene: TRBD1
v_gene: TRBV29-1

CDR3nt: TGCGCCAGCAGCCTCGGAGGAGGGGTCCCAGATACGCAGTATTTT
CDR3aa: CASSLGGGVPDTQYF
j_gene: TRBJ2-3
abundance: .
d_gene: .
v_gene: TRBV5-1

CDR3nt: TGTGCCAGCAGCTTGGGCAGAGCCGGGGAGCTGTTTTTT
CDR3aa: CASSLGRAGELFF
j_gene: TRBJ2-2
abundance: .
d_gene: .
v_gene: TRBV5-6

CDR3nt: TGTGCCTGGAGGAGACAGGGGACCTCCTACGAGCAGTACTTC
CDR3aa: CAWRRQGTSYEQYF
j_gene: TRBJ2-7
abundance: .
d_gene: TRBD1
v_gene: TRBV30

CDR3nt: TGTGCCAGCAGCCCGGGACTAGCGGGGAGGATGGATGAGCAGTTCTTC
CDR3aa: CASSPGLAGRMDEQFF
j_gene: TRBJ2-1
abundance: .
d_gene: TRBD2
v_gene: TRBV11-3

CDR3nt: TGCGCCAGCAGCGGAGGGACGATGAGTTCCAACGTCCTGACTTTC
CDR3aa: CASSGGTMSSNVLTF
j_gene: TRBJ2-6
abundance: .
d_gene: .
v_gene: TRBV5-1

CDR3nt: TGTGCCAGTAGTATAGGGGCGTACCAAGAGACCCAGTACTTC
CDR3aa: CASSIGAYQETQYF
j_gene: TRBJ2-5
abundance: .
d_gene: .
v_gene: TRBV19

CDR3nt: TGTGCCAGCAGCTTAGGGACAGAGAGCAATCAGCCCCAGCATTTT
CDR3aa: CASSLGTESNQPQHF
j_gene: TRBJ1-5
abundance: .
d_gene: .
v_gene: TRBV11-2

CDR3nt: TGCGCCAGCAGCTTGGGCGGGGCCAGTGGCACAGATACGCAGTATTTT
CDR3aa: CASSLGGASGTDTQYF
j_gene: TRBJ2-3
abundance: .
d_gene: .
v_gene: TRBV5-1

CDR3nt: TGCGCCAGCAGCTTGGGGGTTAGCGGACCCACCGGGGAGCTGTTTTTT
CDR3aa: CASSLGVSGPTGELFF
j_gene: TRBJ2-2
abundance: .
d_gene: .
v_gene: TRBV5-1

CDR3nt: TGTGCCAGCAGACGACAGGGGATGAACACTGAAGCTTTCTTT
CDR3aa: CASRRQGMNTEAFF
j_gene: TRBJ1-1
abundance: .
d_gene: TRBD1
v_gene: TRBV27

CDR3nt: TGCGCCAGCAGCTTGACAGAGAATTCACCCCTCCACTTT
CDR3aa: CASSLTENSPLHF
j_gene: TRBJ1-6
abundance: .
d_gene: .
v_gene: TRBV5-1

CDR3nt: TGTGCCAGCAGTGATTCAGGGAGCTCCTACGAGCAGTACTTC
CDR3aa: CASSDSGSSYEQYF
j_gene: TRBJ2-7
abundance: .
d_gene: .
v_gene: TRBV28